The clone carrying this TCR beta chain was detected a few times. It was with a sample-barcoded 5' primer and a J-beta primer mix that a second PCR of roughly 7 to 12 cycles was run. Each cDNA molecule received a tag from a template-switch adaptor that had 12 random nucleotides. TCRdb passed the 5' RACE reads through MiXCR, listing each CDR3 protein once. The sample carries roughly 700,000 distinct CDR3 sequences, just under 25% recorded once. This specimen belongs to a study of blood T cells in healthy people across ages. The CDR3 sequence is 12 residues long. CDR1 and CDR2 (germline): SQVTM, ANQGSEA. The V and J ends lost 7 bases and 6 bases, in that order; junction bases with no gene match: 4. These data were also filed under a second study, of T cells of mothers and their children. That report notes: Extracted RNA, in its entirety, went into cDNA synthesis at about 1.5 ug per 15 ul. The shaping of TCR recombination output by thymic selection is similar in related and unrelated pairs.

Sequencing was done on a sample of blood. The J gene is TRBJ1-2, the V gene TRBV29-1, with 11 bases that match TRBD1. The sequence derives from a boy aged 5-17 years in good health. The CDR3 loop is CSAGQGGNGYTF. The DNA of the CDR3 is TGCAGCGCGGGACAGGGGGGAAATGGCTACACCTTC. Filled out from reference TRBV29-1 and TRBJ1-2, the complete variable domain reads SAVISQKPSRDICQRGTSLTIQCQVDSQVTMMFWYRQQPGQSLTLIATANQGSEATYESGFVIDKFPISRPNLTFSTLTVSNMSPEDSSIYLCSAGQGGNGYTFGSGTRLTVV.